This T cell receptor (beta chain) originates from a study of technical replicates of blood from several donors. Germline V gene lookup returns CDR1 SEHNR and CDR2 FQNEAQ (reference sequence). This CDR3 contains 13 residues. V was trimmed by 1 base and J by 3 bases, leaving 5 bases between them. This table comes from immunoSEQ multiplex PCR, and its TCRdb copy is limited to in-frame clones, with some not included. The table has approximately 70,000 clones, nearly 98% seen once. This clonotype originated in a human donor in good health. Sequencing input: T cells isolated from PBMCs. The J gene is TRBJ2-3, the V gene TRBV7-9; D not resolved. CDR3 nucleotides: TGTGCCAGCAGCTTAGGCGGTACAGATACGCAGTATTTT. Protein: CASSLGGTDTQYF.